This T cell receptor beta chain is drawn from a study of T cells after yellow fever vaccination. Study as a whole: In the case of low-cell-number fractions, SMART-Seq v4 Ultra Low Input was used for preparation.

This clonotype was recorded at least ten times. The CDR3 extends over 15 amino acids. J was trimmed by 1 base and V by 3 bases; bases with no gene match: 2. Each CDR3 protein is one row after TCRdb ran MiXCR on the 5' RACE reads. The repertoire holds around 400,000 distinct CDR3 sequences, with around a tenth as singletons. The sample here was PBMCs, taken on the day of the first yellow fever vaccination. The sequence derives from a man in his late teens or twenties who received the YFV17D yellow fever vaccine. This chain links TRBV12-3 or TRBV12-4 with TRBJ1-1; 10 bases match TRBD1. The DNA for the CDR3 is TGTGCCAGCAGTTTGACAGGGGGCGGGAACACTGAAGCTTTCTTT. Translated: CASSLTGGGNTEAFF.